A selection of T cell receptor beta chains follows, all from one sample in a study of CD8 T cells in ankylosing spondylitis. MiXCR was run by TCRdb on the 5' RACE reads, yielding one entry per CDR3 protein. The profile shows roughly 190,000 distinct CDR3 sequences, about 13% of them singletons. Sequenced material: blood, either unsorted or a sorted T cell fraction (not recorded which). The receptors derive from a male donor with ankylosing spondylitis or in good health (not recorded which). The CDR3 runs from the conserved cysteine through the conserved F or W. Each record gives: clone size, D gene, V gene, J gene, CDR3 DNA, CDR3 protein. The D gene is left open where the match is weak. Expanded clones get a size class; other rows say once, few or many, or leave the size out.

>few|TRBD1|TRBV12-3/TRBV12-4|TRBJ1-6
TGTGCCAGCAGTTTCGGGACAGAAGAATCACCCCTCCACTTT
CASSFGTEESPLHF
>few|TRBD1|TRBV7-6|TRBJ2-1
TGTGCCAGCAGCGGGCCGGGACAGGGGACCGATGAGCAGTTCTTC
CASSGPGQGTDEQFF
>few|TRBD2|TRBV20-1|TRBJ2-2
TGCAGTGCTAGGCCGGGACTAGGCCTCGGGGAGCTGTTTTTT
CSARPGLGLGELFF
>NA|TRBD1|TRBV6-5|TRBJ2-1
TGTGCCAGCAGTTACTCGACAGGGATGTACAATGAGCAGTTCTTC
CASSYSTGMYNEQFF
>few|NA|TRBV12-3/TRBV12-4|TRBJ1-1
TGTGCCAGCAGCTTTTCCTCTGAAGCTTTCTTT
CASSFSSEAFF
>few|TRBD1|TRBV5-1|TRBJ2-2
TGCGCCAGCAGCCCCAGTTCTCTAGACAGGGGGCAAACCGGGGAGCTGTTTTTT
CASSPSSLDRGQTGELFF
>few|TRBD1|TRBV27|TRBJ1-1
TGTGCCAGCAGGTCGGGACAGGGGATCACTGAAGCTTTCTTT
CASRSGQGITEAFF
>few|TRBD1|TRBV29-1|TRBJ1-1
TGCAGCGTGATGACAGGGCTCACTGAAGCTTTCTTT
CSVMTGLTEAFF
>few|TRBD2|TRBV10-3|TRBJ2-3
TGTGCCATCAGTGTTTGGGACGATGTAACCGGGACTAGCGGTACTAGCACAGATACGCAGTATTTT
CAISVWDDVTGTSGTSTDTQYF
>many|TRBD1|TRBV12-3/TRBV12-4|TRBJ2-7
TGTGCCAGCAGGTCCAGACAGGGGGTACGCGAGCAGTACTTC
CASRSRQGVREQYF
>NA|NA|TRBV4-1|TRBJ2-2
TGCGCCAGCAGCCAAGACACCAACACCGGGGAGCTGTTTTTT
CASSQDTNTGELFF
>NA|NA|TRBV2|TRBJ2-3
TGTGCCAGCAGTGAAGCCCACGACAGGGCGGGGGATACGCAGTATTTT
CASSEAHDRAGDTQYF
>NA|NA|TRBV12-5|TRBJ2-2
TGTGCTAGTGGTTTTTTACAGGGTCCCTCCGGGGAGCTGTTTTTT
CASGFLQGPSGELFF
>few|NA|TRBV6-5|TRBJ1-1
TGTGCCAGCAGTTACTTTTCTTCCGGGCCAAACACTGAAGCTTTCTTT
CASSYFSSGPNTEAFF
>NA|NA|TRBV7-2|TRBJ2-5
TGTGCCAGCAGCCCCGACTACGGAGGGGGAGAGACCCAGTACTTC
CASSPDYGGGETQYF
>many|NA|TRBV5-1|TRBJ2-2
TGCGCCAGCAGCTTGGAGCCAGATAACACCGGGGAGCTGTTTTTT
CASSLEPDNTGELFF